The T cell receptor beta chain under discussion was sequenced for a study of OX40 agonist ivuxolimab in advanced cancers. Regarding the complete study: Ivuxolimab was an agonistic, fully human IgG2 monoclonal antibody directed against OX40 (CD134), a costimulatory receptor. Intravenous ivuxolimab was administered to patients every 2 weeks at six dose levels: 0.01, 0.1, 0.3, 1.5, 3 and 10 mg/kg. Of the 50 or so patients in dose escalation, about 20 had hepatocellular carcinoma, some 15 had melanoma, 9 had renal cell carcinoma and 9 had head and neck cancer. The dose-escalation cohort was 82.7% male with a mean age of approximately 60 years, ranging from roughly 23 to 80. Prior anti-PD-1, anti-PD-L1 or anti-CTLA-4 therapy was permitted, and checkpoint inhibitors had been received by less than 45% of dose-escalation patients. Partial responses occurred in three dose-escalation patients: two with cutaneous melanoma and one with hepatocellular carcinoma. The point of sequencing TCRbeta in the periphery was to test whether ivuxolimab changed TCR sequence diversity and drove clonal T-cell expansion. The paper covers the monotherapy dose-escalation part of the phase I ivuxolimab trial, which included N = 52 patients. The study at large found these results: In partial responders in the 0.1-3.0 mg/kg groups, normalized peripheral clonal expansion was found to be among the lowest, especially among CD8+ T cells. At doses of 0.1 to 3.0 mg/kg, clonal expansion of both CD4+ and CD8+ blood T cells was observed from baseline to week 6. Low levels of normalized T-cell clonal expansion were also shown by some nonresponding patients. After ivuxolimab, expanded clones were on average more numerous among CD8+ T cells than among CD4+ T cells. The antigen specificity of the clonally expanded peripheral T cells was not determined.

Points on this clone: Its binding antigen is unknown. Base-call qualities are not available, and no considerably larger clone is one nucleotide away.

For this chain, trimming is 1 base at the V end and 6 bases at the J end, and the number of junction bases without a gene match is 11. Taken from the germline V gene, the CDR1 and CDR2 loops are SGHVS and FNYEAQ. Counted from cysteine to phenylalanine, this CDR3 has 16 amino acids. The sequence is cut down to CDR3 DNA, 48 bases in frame from base 1. Genomic DNA was extracted from sorted cells for sequencing of the TCRbeta CDR3 region. The immunoSEQ Assay was used to sequence the TCRbeta CDR3 regions. Drawn from immuneACCESS, this table holds only the in-frame rearrangements with V and J called that TCRdb kept. Clones are partly lost; checked studies trace under half to an unresolved V gene and leave the rest unexplained. Here the sample has 75,000 to 95,000 clones; about 90% occur a single time. The ten top clones hold roughly 0.5% of the sample. Patients with autoimmune disease history or receiving systemic immunosuppression were excluded from the trial. Peripheral blood for TCR sequencing was drawn from every dose cohort at baseline, at cycle 4 day 1 and at cycle 7 day 1. The samples were drawn from a first-in-human, open-label, multicenter phase I dose-escalation trial of ivuxolimab. Adults with locally advanced or metastatic head and neck squamous cell, hepatocellular, melanoma or renal cell carcinoma were enrolled in the trial. CD4+ and CD8+ T cells were sorted separately from peripheral blood before TCR sequencing.

The receptor was isolated from an adult with an advanced solid tumor such as melanoma, head and neck, liver or kidney cancer. This specimen was CD4+ or CD8+ T cells sorted from blood, taken in a trial of the OX40 agonist ivuxolimab. The V and J genes are TRBV7-6 and TRBJ2-7; TRBD2 agrees with 8 junctional bases. The CDR3 protein is CASSLGPGGAGGEQYF. The DNA is TGTGCCAGCAGCTTAGGCCCCGGGGGGGCCGGGGGCGAGCAGTACTTC.